The rows below give T cell receptor beta chains drawn from one sample of a study of OX40 agonist ivuxolimab in advanced cancers. Assay used: immunoSEQ multiplex PCR; TCRdb lists only in-frame clones, some missing. This sample has tens of thousands of clones, with 85% to 90% found just once. The material sequenced was CD4+ or CD8+ T cells sorted from blood, taken in a trial of the OX40 agonist ivuxolimab. Source of these receptors: an adult with an advanced solid tumor such as melanoma, head and neck, liver or kidney cancer. Each CDR3 is given with its conserved first and last residue. D genes are given only for firm matches. Size tells how often a clone was seen (once, few, many) or the class of an expanded clone, and some rows leave it out.

- - TRBJ1-1 TRBV9 TGTGCCAGCAGCTACCTCGTCACAGGGACCACTGAAGCTTTCTTT CASSYLVTGTTEAFF
- TRBD1 TRBJ2-7 TRBV7-9 TGTGCCAGCAGCTTAGGGACAGGGGCCTACGAGCAGTACTTC CASSLGTGAYEQYF
- - TRBJ1-1 TRBV5-6 TGTGCCAGCAGCATGAAACAGGGAGGGAACACTGAAGCTTTCTTT CASSMKQGGNTEAFF
- - TRBJ2-5 TRBV6-1 TGTGCCAGCAGTGCCCAGGGGTGGCAAGAGACCCAGTACTTC CASSAQGWQETQYF
- TRBD1 TRBJ2-2 TRBV5-4 TGTGCCAGCAGCTTGGGGGGGACAGGGAACACCGGGGAGCTGTTTTTT CASSLGGTGNTGELFF
- TRBD1 TRBJ2-7 TRBV10-2 TGCGCCAGCAGACCCGGGACAGGACCCTACGAGCAGTACTTC CASRPGTGPYEQYF
once TRBD1 TRBJ1-2 TRBV4-1 TGCGCCAGCAGCCCCATCTTGGACAGGGCAACTAACTATGGCTACACCTTC CASSPILDRATNYGYTF
- TRBD1 TRBJ1-1 TRBV25-1 TGTGCCAGCAGTGAATCTTTACAGGGGGCGGCTGAAGCTTTCTTT CASSESLQGAAEAFF
- - TRBJ2-5 TRBV6-5 TGTGCCAGCAGTTACCGTCCCGGGGTTCAAGAGACCCAGTACTTC CASSYRPGVQETQYF
- TRBD2 TRBJ2-1 TRBV27 TGTGCCAGCAGCCTTCGGACTAGCGGGGGGCCAAAGCAGTTCTTC CASSLRTSGGPKQFF
- - TRBJ2-7 TRBV2 TGTGCCAGCAGTGAACTGGACAACGCCTACGAGCAGTACTTC CASSELDNAYEQYF
- - TRBJ2-5 TRBV7-2 TGTGCCAGCAGCTTAGCAGGGATGCAAGAGACCCAGTACTTC CASSLAGMQETQYF
- - TRBJ2-7 TRBV6-6 TGTGCCAGCAGTCCCGGGACGCGGTCCTACGAGCAGTACTTC CASSPGTRSYEQYF
- - TRBJ1-1 TRBV30 TGTGCCTGGAGTGTACAGCCCCCCGGGGCGAGCACTGAAGCTTTCTTT CAWSVQPPGASTEAFF
- - TRBJ2-3 TRBV5-1 TGCGCCAGCAGGGAGGGGTTTGAAGGTACAGATACGCAGTATTTT CASREGFEGTDTQYF
- - TRBJ1-2 TRBV7-9 TGTGCCAGCAGCCTTTCCCAGGGAGGATACGGCTACACCTTC CASSLSQGGYGYTF
- TRBD1 TRBJ1-3 TRBV7-8 TGTGCCAGCAGCCCTGCCAGGGGGCAAGGAAACACCATATATTTT CASSPARGQGNTIYF
- - TRBJ1-2 TRBV6-5 TGTGCCAGCAGTTACTATCTGATGTCAGGCGGTGGCTACACCTTC CASSYYLMSGGGYTF
- - TRBJ2-7 TRBV6-1 TGTGCCAGCAGTAATCAACAGGGTGAGCAGTACTTC CASSNQQGEQYF
- TRBD1 TRBJ2-2 TRBV19 TGTGCCAGTAGAAAGGACAGGGACTTAACCGGGGAGCTGTTTTTT CASRKDRDLTGELFF
few TRBD1 TRBJ1-2 TRBV2 TGTGCCACTGGACAGGAAGCATATGGCTACACCTTC CATGQEAYGYTF
- - TRBJ1-5 TRBV27 TGTGCCAGCAGTTTTTTCCCAAATAGCAATCAGCCCCAGCATTTT CASSFFPNSNQPQHF
- TRBD1 TRBJ1-5 TRBV6-5 TGTGCCAGCAGCCCGGGACAGCAAAATCAGCCCCAGCATTTT CASSPGQQNQPQHF
- - TRBJ1-5 TRBV14 TGTGCCAGCAGCCAAGGGGCTGGGCAGCCCCAGCATTTT CASSQGAGQPQHF
- TRBD1 TRBJ2-7 TRBV5-1 TGCGCCAGCAGCCTCTACCTCGGACAGGAATCCCCCTACGAGCAGTACTTC CASSLYLGQESPYEQYF
few TRBD1 TRBJ2-2 TRBV5-1 TGCGCCAGCAGCGGCGACAGGGGGCTGACGCGGGGCACCGGGGAGCTGTTTTTT CASSGDRGLTRGTGELFF
- - TRBJ1-4 TRBV7-9 TGTGCCAGCAGCTTAGCGGAAGCCGATGAAAAACTGTTTTTT CASSLAEADEKLFF
- - TRBJ2-1 TRBV5-8 TGTGCCAGCAGCTTGAACAATGAGCAGTTCTTC CASSLNNEQFF
- - TRBJ2-3 TRBV9 TGTGCCAGCAGCGTAGCTACGGGCGGAGGGGCCCCAGATACGCAGTATTTT CASSVATGGGAPDTQYF
- - TRBJ1-4 TRBV5-1 TGCGCCAGCAGCTTGGGACAGGCGGAAAAACTGTTTTTT CASSLGQAEKLFF
- - TRBJ1-1 TRBV7-9 TGTGCCAGCAGCTTAACGGGGAACACTGAAGCTTTCTTT CASSLTGNTEAFF
once TRBD2 TRBJ2-1 TRBV5-1 TGCGCCAGCAGCTCAAGGACTAGTGGCAATGAGCAGTTCTTC CASSSRTSGNEQFF
- - TRBJ2-3 TRBV27 TGTGCCAGCAGTCGGCAGGTCCCCACAGATACGCAGTATTTT CASSRQVPTDTQYF
- - TRBJ2-7 TRBV18 TGTGCCAGCTCACCAGAGGTATACGAGCAGTACTTC CASSPEVYEQYF
- - TRBJ1-2 TRBV5-4 TGTGCCAGCAGCTTGGATAACCGTAGGTCTCTTAACTATGGCTACACCTTC CASSLDNRRSLNYGYTF
- - TRBJ2-2 TRBV30 TGTGCCTGGAGTGGCGGGACCCCGACCGGGGAGCTGTTTTTT CAWSGGTPTGELFF
- - TRBJ2-5 TRBV18 TGTGCCAGCTCACCCCAAGACCTACAAGAGACCCAGTACTTC CASSPQDLQETQYF
- - TRBJ1-2 TRBV20-1 TGCAGTGCTTTAACAGGGAATGGCTACACCTTC CSALTGNGYTF
- - TRBJ2-1 TRBV29-1 TGCAGCGTTGGAGGTGCTACCCACAATGAGCAGTTCTTC CSVGGATHNEQFF
- - TRBJ1-2 TRBV18 TGTGCCAGCTCACCACAGAAAGGCCCGGGCTACACCTTC CASSPQKGPGYTF
- - TRBJ2-7 TRBV18 TGTGCCAGCTCACCTTCGGCTAGTCTCAACGAGCAGTACTTC CASSPSASLNEQYF
few TRBD1 TRBJ1-6 TRBV6-5 TGTGCCAGCAGTTACGTTCACAGGGGGCCAAATTCACCCCTCCACTTT CASSYVHRGPNSPLHF
- TRBD2 TRBJ2-3 TRBV2 TGTGCCAGCAAGGCGGGGGGGCTGGCAGATACGCAGTATTTT CASKAGGLADTQYF
- - TRBJ1-5 TRBV5-4 TGTGCCAGCAGCGGAGACAGGAGCGATCAGCCCCAGCATTTT CASSGDRSDQPQHF
- - TRBJ2-6 TRBV9 TGTGCCAGCAGCGTAGTTCCAGCCCGCTCTGGGGCCAACGTCCTGACTTTC CASSVVPARSGANVLTF
- - TRBJ1-2 TRBV2 TGTGCCAGCAGTCCTGGACGGACTGTGATTAACTATGGCTACACCTTC CASSPGRTVINYGYTF
once TRBD1 TRBJ1-2 TRBV5-1 TGCGCCAGCAGCTTCGACAGGGGGCTCCCCTATGGCTACACCTTC CASSFDRGLPYGYTF
- - TRBJ2-2 TRBV5-1 TGCGCCAGCAGCTTGGCCCAGAACACCGGGGAGCTGTTTTTT CASSLAQNTGELFF
- TRBD2 TRBJ2-1 TRBV7-2 TGTGCCAGCAGCGGGGGGGTACTACATTCCTACAATGAGCAGTTCTTC CASSGGVLHSYNEQFF
- TRBD1 TRBJ1-1 TRBV6-1 TGTGCCAGCGGGGAGACAGGGATGAACACTGAAGCTTTCTTT CASGETGMNTEAFF